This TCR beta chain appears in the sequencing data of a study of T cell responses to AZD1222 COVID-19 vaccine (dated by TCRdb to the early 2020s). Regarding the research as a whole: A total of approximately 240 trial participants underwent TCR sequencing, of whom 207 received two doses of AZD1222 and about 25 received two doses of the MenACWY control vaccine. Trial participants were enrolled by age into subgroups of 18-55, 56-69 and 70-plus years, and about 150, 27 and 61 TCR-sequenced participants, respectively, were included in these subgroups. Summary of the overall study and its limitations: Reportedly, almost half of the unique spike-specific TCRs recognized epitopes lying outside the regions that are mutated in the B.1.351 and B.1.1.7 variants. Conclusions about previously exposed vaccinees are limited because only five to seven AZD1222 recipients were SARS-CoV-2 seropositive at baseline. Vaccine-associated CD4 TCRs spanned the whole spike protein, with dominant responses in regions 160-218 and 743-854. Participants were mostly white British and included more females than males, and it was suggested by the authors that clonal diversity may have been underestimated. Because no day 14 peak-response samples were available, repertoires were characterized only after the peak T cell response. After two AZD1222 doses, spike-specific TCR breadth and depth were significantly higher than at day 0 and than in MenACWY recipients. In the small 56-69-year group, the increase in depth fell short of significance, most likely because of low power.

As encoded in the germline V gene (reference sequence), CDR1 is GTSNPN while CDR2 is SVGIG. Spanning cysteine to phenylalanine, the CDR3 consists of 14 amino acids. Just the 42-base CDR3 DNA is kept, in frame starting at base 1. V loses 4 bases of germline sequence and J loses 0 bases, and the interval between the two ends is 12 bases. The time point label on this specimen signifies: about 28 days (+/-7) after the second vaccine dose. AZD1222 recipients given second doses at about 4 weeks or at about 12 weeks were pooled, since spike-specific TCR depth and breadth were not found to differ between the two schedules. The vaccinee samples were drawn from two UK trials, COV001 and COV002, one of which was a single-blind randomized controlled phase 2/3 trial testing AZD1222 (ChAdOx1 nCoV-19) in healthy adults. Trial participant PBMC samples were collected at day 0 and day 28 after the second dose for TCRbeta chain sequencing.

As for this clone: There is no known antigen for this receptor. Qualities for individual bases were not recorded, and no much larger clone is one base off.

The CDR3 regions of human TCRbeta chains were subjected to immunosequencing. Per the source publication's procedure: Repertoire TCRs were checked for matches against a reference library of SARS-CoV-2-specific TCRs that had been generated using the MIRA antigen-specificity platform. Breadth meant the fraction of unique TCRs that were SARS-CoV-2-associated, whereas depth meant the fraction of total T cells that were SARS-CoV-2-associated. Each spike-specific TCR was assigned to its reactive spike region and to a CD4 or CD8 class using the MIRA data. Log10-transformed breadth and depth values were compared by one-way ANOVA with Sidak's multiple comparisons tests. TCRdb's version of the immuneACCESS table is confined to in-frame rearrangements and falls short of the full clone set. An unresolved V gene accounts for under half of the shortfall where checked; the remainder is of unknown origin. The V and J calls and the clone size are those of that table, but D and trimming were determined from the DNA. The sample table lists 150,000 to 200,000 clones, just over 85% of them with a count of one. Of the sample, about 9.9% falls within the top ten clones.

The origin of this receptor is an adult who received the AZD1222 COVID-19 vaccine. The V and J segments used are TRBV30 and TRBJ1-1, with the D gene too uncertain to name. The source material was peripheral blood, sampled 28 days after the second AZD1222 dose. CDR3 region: CAWNGGPMNTEAFF. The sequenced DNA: TGTGCCTGGAATGGAGGACCTATGAACACTGAAGCTTTCTTT. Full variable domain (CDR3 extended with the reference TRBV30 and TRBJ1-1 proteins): SQTIHQWPATLVQPVGSPLSLECTVEGTSNPNLYWYRQAAGRGLQLLFYSVGIGQISSEVPQNLSASRPQDRQFILSSKKLLLSDSGFYLCAWNGGPMNTEAFFGQGTRLTVV.